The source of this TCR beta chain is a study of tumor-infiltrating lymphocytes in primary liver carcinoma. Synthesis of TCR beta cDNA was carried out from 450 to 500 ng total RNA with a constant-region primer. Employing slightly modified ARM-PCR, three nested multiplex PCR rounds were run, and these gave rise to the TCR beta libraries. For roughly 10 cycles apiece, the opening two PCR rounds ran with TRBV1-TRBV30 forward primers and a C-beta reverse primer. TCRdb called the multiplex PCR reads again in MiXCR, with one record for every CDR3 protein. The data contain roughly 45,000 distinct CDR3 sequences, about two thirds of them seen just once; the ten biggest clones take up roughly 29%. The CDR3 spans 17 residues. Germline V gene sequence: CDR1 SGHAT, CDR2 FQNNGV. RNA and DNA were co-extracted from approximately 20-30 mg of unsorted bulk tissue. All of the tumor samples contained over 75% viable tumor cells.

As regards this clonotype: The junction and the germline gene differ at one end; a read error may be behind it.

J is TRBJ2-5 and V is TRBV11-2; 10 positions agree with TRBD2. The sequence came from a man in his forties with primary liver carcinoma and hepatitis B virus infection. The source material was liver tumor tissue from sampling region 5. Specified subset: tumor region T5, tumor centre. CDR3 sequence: CASSLRLAGVGQEIQYF. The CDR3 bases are TGTGCCAGTAGCTTGAGGCTAGCGGGAGTGGGCCAAGAGATCCAGTACTTC.